A few counts support the clone carrying this T cell receptor (beta chain). The record originates from a study of blood T cell repertoires in COVID-19. Overall study: T cells, B-cell-depleted T cells, or PBMCs provided the cDNA or gDNA that served as material.

Clones were sequenced by immunoSEQ multiplex PCR, and TCRdb holds only the in-frame ones, with some missing. Among some 250,000 clones listed, 65% to 85% were seen once. Sequencing was done on a sample of peripheral blood. The clonotype comes from a woman older than 75 with acute or convalescent COVID-19.

CDR3 region: CASSQGATGGREQYF. CDR3 sequence (DNA): TGTGCCAGCAGCCAAGGCGCTACAGGCGGCCGCGAGCAGTACTTC. The chain uses TRBV3-1 (or the pseudogene TRBV3-2) and TRBJ2-7; the D gene is possibly TRBD1 (5 bases). Germline V gene data show CDR1 as LGHDT and CDR2 as YNNKEL (reference sequence). This CDR3 has 15 amino acids. Trimming shortened V by 1 base and J by 6 bases, and 16 bases separated the two germline ends.